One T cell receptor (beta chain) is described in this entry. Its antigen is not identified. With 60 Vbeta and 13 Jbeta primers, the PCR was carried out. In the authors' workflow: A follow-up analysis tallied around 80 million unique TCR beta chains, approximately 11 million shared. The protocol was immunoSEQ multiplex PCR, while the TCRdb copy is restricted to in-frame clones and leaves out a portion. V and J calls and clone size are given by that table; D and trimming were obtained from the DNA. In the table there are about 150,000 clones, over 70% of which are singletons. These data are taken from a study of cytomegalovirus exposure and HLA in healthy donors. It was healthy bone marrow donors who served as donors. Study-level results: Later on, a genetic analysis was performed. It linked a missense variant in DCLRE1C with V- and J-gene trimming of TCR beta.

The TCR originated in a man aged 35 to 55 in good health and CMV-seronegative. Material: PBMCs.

CDR3 coding DNA: TGCGCCAGCAGCCGACTTACGGGAGCGACCGGGGAGCTGTTTTTT. Residues: CASSRLTGATGELFF. The chain couples TRBV5-1 to TRBJ2-2, with D tentatively TRBD2 (6 bases). Germline values: CDR1 SGHRS, CDR2 YFSETQ. This CDR3 has 15 residues. Trimming pared 4 bases from V and 5 bases from J, leaving 15 bases between.